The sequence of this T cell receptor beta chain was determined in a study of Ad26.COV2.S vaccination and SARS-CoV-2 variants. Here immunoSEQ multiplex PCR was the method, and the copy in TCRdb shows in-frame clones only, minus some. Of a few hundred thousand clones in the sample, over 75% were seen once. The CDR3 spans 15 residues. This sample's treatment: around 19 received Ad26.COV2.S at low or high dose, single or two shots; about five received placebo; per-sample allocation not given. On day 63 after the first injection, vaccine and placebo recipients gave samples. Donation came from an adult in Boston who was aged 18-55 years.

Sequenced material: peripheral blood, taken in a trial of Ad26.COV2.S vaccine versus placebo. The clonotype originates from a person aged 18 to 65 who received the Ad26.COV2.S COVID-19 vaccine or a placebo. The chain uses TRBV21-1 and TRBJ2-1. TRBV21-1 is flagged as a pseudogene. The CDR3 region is CASSSPLGHNNEQFF. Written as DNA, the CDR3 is TGTGCCAGCAGCAGCCCATTGGGTCATAACAATGAGCAGTTCTTC.